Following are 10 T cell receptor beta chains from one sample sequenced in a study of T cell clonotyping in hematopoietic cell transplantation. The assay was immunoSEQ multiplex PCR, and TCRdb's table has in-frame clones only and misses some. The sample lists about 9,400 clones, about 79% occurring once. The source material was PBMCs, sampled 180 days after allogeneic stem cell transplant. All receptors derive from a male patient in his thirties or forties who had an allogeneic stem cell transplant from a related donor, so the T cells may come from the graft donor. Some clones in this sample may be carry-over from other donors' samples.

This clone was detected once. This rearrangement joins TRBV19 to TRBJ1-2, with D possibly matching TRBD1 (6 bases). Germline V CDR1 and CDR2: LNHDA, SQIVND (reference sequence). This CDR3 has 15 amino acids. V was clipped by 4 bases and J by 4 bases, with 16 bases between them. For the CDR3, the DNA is TGTGCCAGTAGTAAGGGGGGTCGGTCCCCCTATGGCTACACCTTC. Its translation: CASSKGGRSPYGYTF.

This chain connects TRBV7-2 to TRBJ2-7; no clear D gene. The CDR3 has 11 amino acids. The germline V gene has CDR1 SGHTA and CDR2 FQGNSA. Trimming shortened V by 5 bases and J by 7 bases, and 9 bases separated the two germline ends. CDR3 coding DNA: TGTGCCAGCAGCCAGTCCGGGGAGCAGTACTTC. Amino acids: CASSQSGEQYF.

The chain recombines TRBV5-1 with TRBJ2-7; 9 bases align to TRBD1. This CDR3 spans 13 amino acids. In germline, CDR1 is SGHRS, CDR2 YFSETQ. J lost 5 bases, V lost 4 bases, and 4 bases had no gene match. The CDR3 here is CASSPGTGNEQYF. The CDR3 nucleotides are TGCGCCAGCAGCCCCGGGACAGGGAACGAGCAGTACTTC.

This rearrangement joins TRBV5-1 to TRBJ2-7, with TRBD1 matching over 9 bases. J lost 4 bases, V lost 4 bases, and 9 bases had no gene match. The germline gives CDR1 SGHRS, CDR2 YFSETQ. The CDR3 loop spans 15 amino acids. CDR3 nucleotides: TGCGCCAGCAGCCAGGGACAGGGCTTGGGATACGAGCAGTACTTC. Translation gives CASSQGQGLGYEQYF.

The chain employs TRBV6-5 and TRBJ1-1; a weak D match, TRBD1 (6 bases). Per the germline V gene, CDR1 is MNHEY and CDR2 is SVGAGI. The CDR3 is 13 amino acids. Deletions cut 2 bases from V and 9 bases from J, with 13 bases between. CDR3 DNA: TGTGCCAGCAGTTACCCCGGGACATTCCAAGCTTTCTTT. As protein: CASSYPGTFQAFF.

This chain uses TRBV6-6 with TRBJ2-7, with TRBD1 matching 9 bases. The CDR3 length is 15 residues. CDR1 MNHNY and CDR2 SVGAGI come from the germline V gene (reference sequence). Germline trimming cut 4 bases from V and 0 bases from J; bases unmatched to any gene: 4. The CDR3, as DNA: TGTGCCAGCAGTTCCCCGGGACAGGGCTCCTACGAGCAGTACTTC. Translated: CASSSPGQGSYEQYF.

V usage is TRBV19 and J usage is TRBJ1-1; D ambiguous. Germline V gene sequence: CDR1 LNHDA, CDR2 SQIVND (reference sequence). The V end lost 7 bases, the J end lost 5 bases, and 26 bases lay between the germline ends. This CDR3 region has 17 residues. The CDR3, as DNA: TGTGCCAGTACCAAGACGTGGGGTCGGGGATTCTCGACTGAAGCTTTCTTT. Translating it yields CASTKTWGRGFSTEAFF.

The chain's CDR3 is CASAENSNQPQHF. Here the CDR3 DNA reads TGCGCCAGCGCAGAAAATAGCAATCAGCCCCAGCATTTT. This chain links TRBV5-1 with TRBJ1-5; no firm D call. The germline CDR1 and CDR2 sequences are SGHRS and YFSETQ. The V end was cut by 7 bases, the J end by 0 bases, with 8 bases between. The CDR3 contains 13 residues.

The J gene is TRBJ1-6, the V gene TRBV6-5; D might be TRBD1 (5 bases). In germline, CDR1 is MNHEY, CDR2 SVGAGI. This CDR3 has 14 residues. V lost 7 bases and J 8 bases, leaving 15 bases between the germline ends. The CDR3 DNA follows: TGTGCCAGCAACGTGGACATGGCGCATTCACCCCTCCACTTT. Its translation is CASNVDMAHSPLHF.

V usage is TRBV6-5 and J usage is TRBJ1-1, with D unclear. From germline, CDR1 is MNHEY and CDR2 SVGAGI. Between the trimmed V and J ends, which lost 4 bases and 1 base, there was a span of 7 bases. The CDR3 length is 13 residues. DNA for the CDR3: TGTGCCAGCAGTTCCCCGAAGAACACTGAAGCTTTCTTT. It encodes CASSSPKNTEAFF.